The clone carrying this TCR beta chain was counted only a few times. This entry comes from a study of T cell responses to AZD1222 COVID-19 vaccine. CDR3 length: 16 amino acids. Trimming took 5 bases from V and 5 from J; bases not matched to a gene: 13. The germline CDR1 and CDR2 sequences are MDHEN and SYDVKM. Clones were sequenced by immunoSEQ multiplex PCR, and TCRdb holds only the in-frame ones, with some missing. Here the sample spans about 100,000 clones, 88% being singletons. The sequence was obtained from an adult in good health. The V and J genes are TRBV28 and TRBJ1-2; 8 nucleotides line up with TRBD1. The input for sequencing was peripheral blood, taken on day 0 of AZD1222 vaccination. CDR3 sequence: CASSRPRGQDKYGYTF. The CDR3 nucleotides are TGTGCCAGCAGTCGCCCCCGGGGACAGGATAAATATGGCTACACCTTC.